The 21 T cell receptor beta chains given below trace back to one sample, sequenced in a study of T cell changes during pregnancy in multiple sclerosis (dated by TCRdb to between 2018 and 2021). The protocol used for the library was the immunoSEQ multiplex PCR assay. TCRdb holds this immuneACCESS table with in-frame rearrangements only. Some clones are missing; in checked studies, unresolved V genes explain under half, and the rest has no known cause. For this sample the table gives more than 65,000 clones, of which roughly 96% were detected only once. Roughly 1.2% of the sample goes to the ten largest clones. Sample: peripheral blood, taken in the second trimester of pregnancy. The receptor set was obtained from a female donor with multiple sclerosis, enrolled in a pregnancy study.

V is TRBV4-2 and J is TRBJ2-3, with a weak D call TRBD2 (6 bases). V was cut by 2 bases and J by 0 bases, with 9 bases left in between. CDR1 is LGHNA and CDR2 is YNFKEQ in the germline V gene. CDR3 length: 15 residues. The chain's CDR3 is CASSQRRVSTDTQYF. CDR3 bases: TGTGCCAGCAGCCAACGGAGGGTAAGCACAGATACGCAGTATTTT.

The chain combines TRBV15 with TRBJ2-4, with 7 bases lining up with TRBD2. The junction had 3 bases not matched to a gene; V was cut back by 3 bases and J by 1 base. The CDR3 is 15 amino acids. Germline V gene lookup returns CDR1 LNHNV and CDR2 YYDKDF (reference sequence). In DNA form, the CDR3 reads TGTGCCACCAGCAGCCCGCGGGAGGCCAAAAACATTCAGTACTTC. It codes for CATSSPREAKNIQYF.

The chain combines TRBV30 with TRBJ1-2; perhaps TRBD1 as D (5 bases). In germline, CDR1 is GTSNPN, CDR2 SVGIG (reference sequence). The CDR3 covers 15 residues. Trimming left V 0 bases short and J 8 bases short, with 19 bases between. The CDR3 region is CAWSVSSGPGGGYTF. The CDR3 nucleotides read TGTGCCTGGAGTGTAAGTTCGGGGCCCGGAGGGGGCTACACCTTC.

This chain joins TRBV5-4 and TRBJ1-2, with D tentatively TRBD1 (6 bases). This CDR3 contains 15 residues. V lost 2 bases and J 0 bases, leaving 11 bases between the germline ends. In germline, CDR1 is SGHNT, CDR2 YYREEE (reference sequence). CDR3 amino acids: CASSFRDTPNYGYTF. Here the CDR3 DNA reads TGTGCCAGCAGCTTCCGGGACACCCCTAACTATGGCTACACCTTC. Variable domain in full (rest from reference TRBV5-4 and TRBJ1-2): ETGVTQSPTHLIKTRGQQVTLRCSSQSGHNTVSWYQQALGQGPQFIFQYYREEENGRGNFPPRFSGLQFPNYSSELNVNALELDDSALYLCASSFRDTPNYGYTFGSGTRLTVV.

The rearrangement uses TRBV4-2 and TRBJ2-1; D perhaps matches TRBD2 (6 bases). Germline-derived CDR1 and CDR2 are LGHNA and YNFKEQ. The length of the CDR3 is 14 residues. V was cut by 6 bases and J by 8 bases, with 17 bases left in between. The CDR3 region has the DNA TGTGCCAGCAGGGACTACCGTACGGGGGATGAGCAGTTCTTC. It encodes CASRDYRTGDEQFF.

CDR3 sequence (DNA): TGTGCCAGCAGCCAACTAGCGGGAGCCTCCTACGAGCAGTACTTC. It is translated as CASSQLAGASYEQYF. The rearrangement joins TRBV14 to TRBJ2-7; 10 nucleotides line up with TRBD2. Germline CDR1 and CDR2: SGHDN and FVKESK. The CDR3 totals 15 residues. V shed 2 bases and J 0 bases; nucleotides not matched to a gene: 1. The variable domain in full, completed from reference TRBV14 and TRBJ2-7, reads EAGVTQFPSHSVIEKGQTVTLRCDPISGHDNLYWYRRVMGKEIKFLLHFVKESKQDESGMPNNRFLAERTGGTYSTLKVQPAELEDSGVYFCASSQLAGASYEQYFGPGTRLTVT.

CDR3 amino acids: CASSPTTATETQYF. CDR3 DNA: TGTGCCAGCAGCCCAACGACAGCTACAGAGACCCAGTACTTC. This sequence joins TRBV7-2 and TRBJ2-5; possible D gene TRBD1, 5 bases. V was pared by 5 bases and J by 4 bases, with 14 bases between. CDR1 is SGHTA, CDR2 FQGNSA, per germline. The CDR3 is 14 residues long.

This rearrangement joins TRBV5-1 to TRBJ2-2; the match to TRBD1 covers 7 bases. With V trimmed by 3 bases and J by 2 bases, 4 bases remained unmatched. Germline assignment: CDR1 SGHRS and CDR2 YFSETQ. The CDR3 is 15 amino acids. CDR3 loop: CASSSGTANTGELFF. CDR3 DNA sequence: TGCGCCAGCAGCTCGGGGACAGCAAACACCGGGGAGCTGTTTTTT.

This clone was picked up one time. The CDR3 protein is CASSVRTSGRAVSTDTQYF. CDR3 DNA sequence: TGCGCCAGCAGTGTAAGGACTAGCGGGAGGGCCGTTAGCACAGATACGCAGTATTTT. The chain is built from TRBV10-2 and TRBJ2-3, with 15 nucleotides matching TRBD2. Germline lookup yields CDR1 WSHSY and CDR2 SAAADI. The CDR3 sequence is 19 residues long. V lost 4 bases, J lost 0 bases, and 8 bases stayed unmatched.

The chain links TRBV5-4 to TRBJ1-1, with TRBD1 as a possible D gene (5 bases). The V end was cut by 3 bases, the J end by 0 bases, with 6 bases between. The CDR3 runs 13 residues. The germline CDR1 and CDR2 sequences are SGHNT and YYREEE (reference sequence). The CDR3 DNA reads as TGTGCCAGCAGCTCACAGGTGAACACTGAAGCTTTCTTT. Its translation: CASSSQVNTEAFF.

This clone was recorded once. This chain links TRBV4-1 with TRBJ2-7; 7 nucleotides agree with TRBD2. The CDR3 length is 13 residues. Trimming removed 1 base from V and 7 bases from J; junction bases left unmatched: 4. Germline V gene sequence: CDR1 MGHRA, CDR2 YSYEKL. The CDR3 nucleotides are TGCGCCAGCAGCCAAGGGACCGGGAGGGAGCAGTACTTC. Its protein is CASSQGTGREQYF.

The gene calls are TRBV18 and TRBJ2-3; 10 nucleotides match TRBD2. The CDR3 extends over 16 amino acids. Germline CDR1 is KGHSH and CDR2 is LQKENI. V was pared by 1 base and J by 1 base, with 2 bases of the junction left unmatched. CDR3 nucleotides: TGTGCCAGCTCACCACGCGGGACTAGCGGCACAGATACGCAGTATTTT. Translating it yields CASSPRGTSGTDTQYF.

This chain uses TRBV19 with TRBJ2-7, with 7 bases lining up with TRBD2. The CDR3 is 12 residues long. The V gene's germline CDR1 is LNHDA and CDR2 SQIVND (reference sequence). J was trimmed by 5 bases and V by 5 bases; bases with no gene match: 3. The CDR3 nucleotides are TGTGCCAGTAGTCCGGCGGGGGACGAGCAGTACTTC. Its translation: CASSPAGDEQYF.

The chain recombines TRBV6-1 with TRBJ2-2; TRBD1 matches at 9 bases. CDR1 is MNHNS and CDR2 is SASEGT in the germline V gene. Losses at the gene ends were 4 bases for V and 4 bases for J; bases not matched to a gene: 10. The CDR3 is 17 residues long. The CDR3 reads CASSGPRGQGPTGELFF. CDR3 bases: TGTGCCAGCAGTGGGCCCCGTGGACAGGGGCCCACCGGGGAGCTGTTTTTT.

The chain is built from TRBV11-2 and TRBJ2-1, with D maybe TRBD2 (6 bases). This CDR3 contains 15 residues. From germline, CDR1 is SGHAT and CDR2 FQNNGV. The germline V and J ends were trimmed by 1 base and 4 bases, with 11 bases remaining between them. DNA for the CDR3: TGTGCCAGCAGCTTAGTAAGCGGGCGATACAATGAGCAGTTCTTC. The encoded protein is CASSLVSGRYNEQFF.

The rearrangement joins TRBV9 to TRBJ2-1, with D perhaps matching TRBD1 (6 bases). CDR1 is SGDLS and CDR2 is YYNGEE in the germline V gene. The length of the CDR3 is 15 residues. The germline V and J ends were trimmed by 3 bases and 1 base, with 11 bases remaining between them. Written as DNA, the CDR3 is TGTGCCAGCAGCGCCAGACAGGCATCCTACAATGAGCAGTTCTTC. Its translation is CASSARQASYNEQFF. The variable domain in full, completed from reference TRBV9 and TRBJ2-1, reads DSGVTQTPKHLITATGQRVTLRCSPRSGDLSVYWYQQSLDQGLQFLIQYYNGEERAKGNILERFSAQQFPDLHSELNLSSLELGDSALYFCASSARQASYNEQFFGPGTRLTVL.

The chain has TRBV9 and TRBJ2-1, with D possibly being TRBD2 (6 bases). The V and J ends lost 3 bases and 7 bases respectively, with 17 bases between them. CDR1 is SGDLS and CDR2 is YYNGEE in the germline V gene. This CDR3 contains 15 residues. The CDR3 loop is CASSGGALARNEQFF. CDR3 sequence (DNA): TGTGCCAGCAGCGGCGGGGCCCTGGCAAGGAATGAGCAGTTCTTC.

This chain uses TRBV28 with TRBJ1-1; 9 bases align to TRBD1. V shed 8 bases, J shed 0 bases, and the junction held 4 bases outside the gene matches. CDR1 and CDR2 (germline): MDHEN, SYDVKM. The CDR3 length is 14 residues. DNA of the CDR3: TGTGCCAGCGAACAGGGGGCCCTGAACACTGAAGCTTTCTTT. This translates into CASEQGALNTEAFF.

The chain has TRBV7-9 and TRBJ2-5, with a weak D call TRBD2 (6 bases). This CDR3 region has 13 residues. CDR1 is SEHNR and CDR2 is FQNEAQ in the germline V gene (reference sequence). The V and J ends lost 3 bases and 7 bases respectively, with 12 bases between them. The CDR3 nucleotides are TGTGCCAGCAGCTTGGGGACTGCGGGGACCCAGTACTTC. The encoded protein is CASSLGTAGTQYF.

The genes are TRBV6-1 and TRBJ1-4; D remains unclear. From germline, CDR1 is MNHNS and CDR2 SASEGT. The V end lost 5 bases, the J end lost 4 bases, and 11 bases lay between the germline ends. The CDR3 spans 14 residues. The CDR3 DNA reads TGTGCCAGCAGTTATCAGACGGGTAATGAAAAACTGTTTTTT. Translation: CASSYQTGNEKLFF.

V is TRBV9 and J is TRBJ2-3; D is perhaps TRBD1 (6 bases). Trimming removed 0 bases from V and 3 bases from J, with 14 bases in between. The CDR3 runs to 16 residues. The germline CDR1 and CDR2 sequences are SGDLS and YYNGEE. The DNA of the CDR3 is TGTGCCAGCAGCGTAGAAGGGGGAAGGTTTACAGATACGCAGTATTTT. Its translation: CASSVEGGRFTDTQYF.